These T cell receptor beta chains were read from a single sample in a study of T cells expressing NK-cell markers. TCRdb reprocessed the 5' RACE reads and keeps a single row for each CDR3 protein, giving no DNA. The sample table sets out about 380,000 distinct CDR3 sequences. Sequencing was performed on blood T cells: a sorted CD56 or NKG2C T cell subset, CD4+ or CD8+ T cells, or bulk PBMC T cells (not recorded which). The receptors come from a man aged 18-69 years in good health. The CDR3 runs from the conserved cysteine through the conserved F or W.

v_gene,j_gene,CDR3aa
TRBV7-9,TRBJ2-3,CASIVGRGDTQYF
TRBV19,TRBJ1-5,CASSARQGSQPQHF
TRBV28,TRBJ2-5,CASMVMSQETQYF
TRBV2,TRBJ1-4,CAGQGRPYGSEKLFF
TRBV6-1,TRBJ1-6,CASSESPGDRSLHF
TRBV12-3/TRBV12-4,TRBJ1-5,CASATRDSQPQHF
TRBV11-2,TRBJ2-3,CASSLWRGARTSTDTQYF
TRBV6-1,TRBJ2-2,CASSEVRVGGELFF
TRBV3-1,TRBJ2-7,CASAQGGTVAYEQYF
TRBV20-1,TRBJ1-5,CSAPSGRNQPQHF
TRBV6-1,TRBJ1-5,CASSELVVQPQHF
TRBV5-6,TRBJ2-4,CASSWVRGGALAKNIQYF
TRBV20-1,TRBJ2-7,CSARDWTSGEFYEQYF
TRBV6-7,TRBJ2-3,CASSRRQHTDTQYF
TRBV2,TRBJ1-2,CASSEAMAGSYGYTF
TRBV28,TRBJ2-7,CASSRTRVPPYEQYF
TRBV3-1,TRBJ1-2,CASSQDHRGINYGYTF
TRBV20-1,TRBJ2-5,CSARDRGDTQYF
TRBV20-1,TRBJ1-1,CSAEKQGTNTEAFF
TRBV30,TRBJ1-1,CARDRVETEAFF
TRBV11-1,TRBJ2-2,CASSLRGELFF
TRBV28,TRBJ1-2,CASSAGLYGYTF
TRBV6-1,TRBJ2-3,CASSRSAQYYTDTQYF
TRBV20-1,TRBJ1-1,CSPFSGTGLRGAFF
TRBV30,TRBJ2-5,CAWDSSTETQYF
TRBV20-1,TRBJ1-1,CSGQRRDWDTNTEAFF
TRBV6-1,TRBJ2-7,CASSSSGGDSSYEQYF
TRBV19,TRBJ2-5,CASSLLVEETQYF
TRBV4-1,TRBJ1-4,CASSQRSGASVNEKLFF